These 21 T cell receptor beta chains originate from one sample sequenced in a study of blood T cell repertoires in COVID-19. TCRdb keeps only in-frame clones here, not all; method: immunoSEQ multiplex PCR. The data hold a few hundred thousand clones, with over 80% observed a single time. The sequenced material came from peripheral blood. Every receptor here comes from a woman in her seventies with COVID-19, enrolled during active disease.

V usage is TRBV7-2 and J usage is TRBJ2-7; 7 nucleotides line up with TRBD1. V gave up 8 bases and J gave up 0 bases; unmatched junction bases: 10. This CDR3 contains 15 residues. Per the germline V gene, CDR1 is SGHTA and CDR2 is FQGNSA. The CDR3 sequence: CASRAKGDSSYEQYF. CDR3 bases: TGTGCCAGCCGTGCCAAAGGGGACAGCTCCTACGAGCAGTACTTC.

The chain combines TRBV6-5 with TRBJ1-2; possibly TRBD1 for D (5 bases). The CDR3 has 14 amino acids. The V gene lost 2 bases and the J gene lost 3 bases, with 10 bases spanning the gap. CDR1 and CDR2 from the germline V gene are MNHEY and SVGAGI. The CDR3 spells CASSYRQGHYGYTF. The CDR3 DNA reads TGTGCCAGCAGTTACAGGCAGGGTCACTATGGCTACACCTTC.

V and J are TRBV19 and TRBJ1-1; 8 nucleotides line up with TRBD1. Per the germline V gene, CDR1 is LNHDA and CDR2 is SQIVND (reference sequence). The CDR3 is made up of 13 amino acids. V shed 6 bases, J shed 4 bases, and the junction held 4 bases outside the gene matches. The CDR3 loop is CASSTGGPTEAFF. The CDR3 DNA sequence: TGTGCCAGTAGCACAGGGGGGCCCACTGAAGCTTTCTTT.

Here the CDR3 reads CASSEQGSDTQYF. CDR3 in DNA: TGTGCCAGCAGCGAACAGGGTTCAGATACGCAGTATTTT. This rearrangement joins TRBV27 to TRBJ2-3; tentative D call: TRBD1 (6 bases). V was clipped by 6 bases and J by 4 bases, with 11 bases between them. This CDR3 is 13 amino acids long. The V gene's germline CDR1 is MNHEY and CDR2 SMNVEV (reference sequence).

The V call is TRBV4-2, the J call TRBJ2-2, with a possible D match to TRBD1 (5 bases). The CDR3 covers 13 residues. V gave up 7 bases and J gave up 2 bases, with 8 bases separating them. Germline lookup yields CDR1 LGHNA and CDR2 YNFKEQ. CDR3 in amino acids: CASKQGNTGELFF. The CDR3 region has the DNA TGTGCCAGCAAGCAGGGAAACACCGGGGAGCTGTTTTTT.

The chain couples TRBV27 to TRBJ1-5; 8 positions match TRBD1. CDR3 size: 15 residues. V was clipped by 5 bases and J by 6 bases; unmatched bases: 9. CDR1 and CDR2 from the germline V gene are MNHEY and SMNVEV (reference sequence). The CDR3 region has the DNA TGTGCCAGCAGTCCGACAGGGGTCAGAACTCAGCCCCAGCATTTT. It translates to CASSPTGVRTQPQHF.

V is TRBV27 and J is TRBJ2-2; no definite D call. Trimming stripped 3 bases from V and 6 bases from J, with 5 bases between. Germline V lookup: CDR1 MNHEY, CDR2 SMNVEV (reference sequence). CDR3 length: 12 residues. In nucleotides, the CDR3 is TGTGCCAGCAGTTTTATCGCCGGGGAGCTGTTTTTT. Its translation: CASSFIAGELFF.

The genes are TRBV19 and TRBJ2-3, with D perhaps TRBD1 (6 bases). CDR3 length: 14 amino acids. Germline CDR1 and CDR2: LNHDA and SQIVND (reference sequence). The V end was cut by 4 bases, the J end by 9 bases, with 17 bases between. The CDR3 DNA sequence: TGTGCCAGTAGTACTGGACAGCCCCGAGGGACGCAGTATTTT. Its protein product is CASSTGQPRGTQYF.

CDR3 region: CASSLMSGRDTDTQYF. CDR3 nucleotides: TGTGCCAGCAGCTTAATGAGCGGGAGGGACACAGATACGCAGTATTTT. V usage is TRBV11-3 and J usage is TRBJ2-3; 10 bases match TRBD2. The CDR3 is 16 residues long. Germline V CDR1 and CDR2: SGHNT, YENEEA. J gave up 2 bases and V 2 bases, and 4 bases lay outside the gene matches.

V is TRBV19 and J is TRBJ1-5; D ambiguous. Germline CDR1 is LNHDA and CDR2 is SQIVND (reference sequence). This CDR3 has 12 amino acids. The ends were cut back, 6 bases at V and 3 bases at J, with 6 bases in the middle. CDR3 nucleotide sequence: TGTGCCAGTAGACAGTCCAATCAGCCCCAGCATTTT. Translating gives CASRQSNQPQHF.

This chain connects TRBV3-1 (or the pseudogene TRBV3-2) to TRBJ2-3; 9 bases map to TRBD2. The CDR3 spans 15 residues. CDR1 is LGHDT, CDR2 YNNKEL, per germline (reference sequence). V was pared by 3 bases and J by 5 bases, with 6 bases of the junction left unmatched. The DNA for the CDR3 is TGTGCCAGCAGCCAGGGCGGGAGGGCCGAAGATACGCAGTATTTT. Its translation is CASSQGGRAEDTQYF.

J is TRBJ2-1 and V is TRBV6-4; TRBD1 agrees at 9 bases. This CDR3 contains 16 residues. J lost 9 bases, V lost 4 bases, and 13 bases had no gene match. CDR1 MRHNA and CDR2 SNTAGT come from the germline V gene. CDR3 coding DNA: TGTGCCAGCAGTGGCAGGGGGGACAGGGTGTCAAGTGAGCAGTTCTTC. It encodes CASSGRGDRVSSEQFF.

The chain links TRBV10-3 to TRBJ1-5, with 8 bases fitting TRBD1. CDR3 length equals 17 residues. V lost 2 bases and J lost 3; bases outside the gene matches: 9. The germline gives CDR1 ENHRY, CDR2 SYGVKD. The CDR3 DNA reads TGTGCCATCAGTGAGGATGGACAGGGAAGCGCCAATCAGCCCCAGCATTTT. Translation gives CAISEDGQGSANQPQHF.

This clone was detected a few times. V is TRBV5-4 and J is TRBJ1-1; D not resolved. Germline V gives CDR1 SGHNT, CDR2 YYREEE (reference sequence). The CDR3 totals 15 residues. V lost 3 bases and J 0 bases, leaving 12 bases between the germline ends. CDR3 protein: CASSYWATLNTEAFF. CDR3 coding DNA: TGTGCCAGCAGCTATTGGGCCACCTTGAACACTGAAGCTTTCTTT.

The rearrangement uses TRBV4-3 and TRBJ1-4; possibly TRBD1 for D (5 bases). From germline, CDR1 is LGHNA and CDR2 YSLEER. The CDR3 has 15 residues. V was trimmed by 2 bases and J by 6 bases, leaving 13 bases between them. The CDR3 bases are TGCGCCAGCAGCCAAAACCAGGGTGGGGATGAAAAACTGTTTTTT. The encoded protein is CASSQNQGGDEKLFF.

This sequence joins TRBV2 and TRBJ1-2, with 7 bases lining up with TRBD1. The CDR3 spans 15 residues. V was pared by 6 bases and J by 4 bases, with 11 bases of the junction left unmatched. Germline lookup yields CDR1 SNHLY and CDR2 FYNNEI. This CDR3 reads CASRSGTEIRYGYTF. DNA of the CDR3: TGTGCCAGCAGATCCGGGACAGAAATACGCTATGGCTACACCTTC.

This sequence joins TRBV5-4 and TRBJ1-5, with D tentatively TRBD1 (5 bases). V was clipped by 4 bases and J by 4 bases, with 12 bases between them. This CDR3 is built from 14 residues. Germline CDR1 reads SGHNT; CDR2 reads YYREEE (reference sequence). This CDR3 reads CASSPAGTNQPQHF. The CDR3 DNA is TGTGCCAGCAGCCCGGCGGGGACGAATCAGCCCCAGCATTTT. The full variable domain, with the rest looked up from reference TRBV5-4 and TRBJ1-5, is ETGVTQSPTHLIKTRGQQVTLRCSSQSGHNTVSWYQQALGQGPQFIFQYYREEENGRGNFPPRFSGLQFPNYSSELNVNALELDDSALYLCASSPAGTNQPQHFGDGTRLSIL.

The genes are TRBV5-6 and TRBJ1-1; no firm D call. The CDR3 sequence is 14 residues long. V lost 0 bases, J lost 3 bases, and 9 bases lay in between. Germline CDR1 and CDR2: SGHDT and YYEEEE. The DNA for the CDR3 is TGTGCCAGCAGCTTGGCCGACTTCGACACTGAAGCTTTCTTT. Translated: CASSLADFDTEAFF. Filled out from reference TRBV5-6 and TRBJ1-1, the complete variable domain reads DAGVTQSPTHLIKTRGQQVTLRCSPKSGHDTVSWYQQALGQGPQFIFQYYEEEERQRGNFPDRFSGHQFPNYSSELNVNALLLGDSALYLCASSLADFDTEAFFGQGTRLTVV.

The CDR3 bases are TGCGCCAGCAGCTTGGCTTCTCAAGAGACCCAGTACTTC. It translates to CASSLASQETQYF. The rearrangement uses TRBV5-1 and TRBJ2-5; D gene unclear. The CDR3 extends over 13 amino acids. V dropped 0 bases and J dropped 2 bases, with 5 bases sitting between them. CDR1 is SGHRS and CDR2 is YFSETQ in the germline V gene.

The chain is built from TRBV19 and TRBJ1-2, with 7 bases aligning to TRBD1. The J segment lost 3 bases and the V segment lost 4 bases, leaving 2 bases of the junction unmatched. Germline V lookup: CDR1 LNHDA, CDR2 SQIVND (reference sequence). This CDR3 is 13 amino acids long. This chain's CDR3 is CASSTGGDYGYTF. As DNA, the CDR3 is TGTGCCAGTAGTACAGGGGGTGACTATGGCTACACCTTC. Full variable domain (rest looked up from reference TRBV19 and TRBJ1-2): DGGITQSPKYLFRKEGQNVTLSCEQNLNHDAMYWYRQDPGQGLRLIYYSQIVNDFQKGDIAEGYSVSREKKESFPLTVTSAQKNPTAFYLCASSTGGDYGYTFGSGTRLTVV.

The chain has TRBV27 and TRBJ1-4, with 8 bases fitting TRBD1. The V segment lost 5 bases and the J segment 6 bases; nucleotides outside the gene matches: 11. The CDR3 is 16 amino acids. Germline assignment: CDR1 MNHEY and CDR2 SMNVEV (reference sequence). This chain's CDR3 is CASSPSRQGRYEKLFF. The CDR3 DNA is TGTGCCAGCAGTCCCAGTCGACAGGGGAGGTATGAAAAACTGTTTTTT.